This T cell receptor (beta chain) was sequenced during a study of blood T cell repertoires in COVID-19. Looking at the study overall: Samples taken during acute and convalescent COVID-19 were collected in the United States, Italy and Spain. The cDNA or gDNA used as material had been derived from T cells, B-cell-depleted T cells, or PBMCs.

The CDR3 spans 20 residues. Per the germline V gene, CDR1 is MDHEN and CDR2 is SYDVKM. V gave up 3 bases and J gave up 7 bases; unmatched junction bases: 22. The method was immunoSEQ multiplex PCR; TCRdb's version includes in-frame clones alone and lacks a portion of them. The data show some 30,000 clones, roughly 90% seen once. The sequencing input was peripheral blood. The TCR originated in a man in his 70s with active or convalescent COVID-19. J is TRBJ2-1 and V is TRBV28; 9 nucleotides align to TRBD2. CDR3 residues: CASSFRSINDAGGPRNEQFF. CDR3 coding DNA: TGTGCCAGCAGTTTCCGATCTATTAATGACGCGGGAGGGCCGCGAAATGAGCAGTTCTTC.